What follows are 22 T cell receptor beta chains derived from one specimen sequenced in a study of vaccination effects on CD4 cells after COVID-19. Before sequencing, viral peptide pools were used by the ViraFEST assay to expand antigen-specific CD4+ T cells. Once cultured for approximately ten days, the cells underwent separation to obtain CD4+ T cells. Vaccinees lacked prior SARS-CoV-2 infection and tested negative for nucleocapsid antibodies. Clones were sequenced by immunoSEQ multiplex PCR, and TCRdb holds only the in-frame ones, with some missing. The data contain about 23,000 clones, approximately 70% of them singletons. Their target antigens are unknown. The specimen was CD4+ T cells from PBMCs cultured with SARS-CoV-2 spike peptides, collected before COVID-19 vaccination. The receptor source for this set is a human donor who received a COVID-19 vaccine.

V usage is TRBV9 and J usage is TRBJ2-7; D is unclear. Trimming took 4 bases from V and 5 from J, leaving 13 bases between them. CDR3 length: 13 residues. Germline-derived CDR1 and CDR2 are SGDLS and YYNGEE. CDR3 protein: CASSLGPLDEQYF. The CDR3 nucleotides read TGTGCCAGCAGCCTAGGGCCTCTAGACGAGCAGTACTTC.

The chain uses TRBV13 and TRBJ1-3; 7 nucleotides match TRBD1. Germline CDR1 is PRHDT and CDR2 is FYEKMQ (reference sequence). There are 17 residues in the CDR3. V shed 5 bases and J 0 bases; nucleotides not matched to a gene: 10. This CDR3 is CASSVTGTVSSGNTIYF. For the CDR3, the DNA is TGTGCCAGCAGCGTAACCGGGACAGTCAGCTCTGGAAACACCATATATTTT.

The chain has TRBV6-1 and TRBJ2-7; weak D call: TRBD2 (6 bases). CDR3 length: 13 residues. The V end was cut by 3 bases, the J end by 2 bases, with 8 bases between. CDR1 and CDR2 from the germline V gene are MNHNS and SASEGT. In DNA, the CDR3 is TGTGCCAGCAGTGACGGGGGAACCTACGAGCAGTACTTC. It encodes CASSDGGTYEQYF.

This clone was picked up a small number of times. CDR3 protein: CASSVGAGGMQPQHF. In nucleotides, the CDR3 is TGTGCCAGCAGCGTAGGAGCAGGGGGGATGCAGCCCCAGCATTTT. The chain uses TRBV9 and TRBJ1-5, with TRBD1 matching over 7 bases. Germline loops: CDR1 SGDLS, CDR2 YYNGEE. Unmatched junction bases numbered 7, after V lost 0 bases and J lost 7 bases. The CDR3 sequence is 15 residues long.

The rearrangement links TRBV5-4 to TRBJ1-2; 10 positions match TRBD1. The CDR3 spans 20 residues. Germline values: CDR1 SGHNT, CDR2 YYREEE (reference sequence). V was clipped by 1 base and J by 0 bases; unmatched bases: 15. In nucleotides, the CDR3 is TGTGCCAGCAGCTTGAGGCGGGCCGGGACAGGGGCTTTAGCTAACTATGGCTACACCTTC. Its protein product is CASSLRRAGTGALANYGYTF.

V gene TRBV18 combines with J gene TRBJ2-7; D is possibly TRBD1 or TRBD2 (5 bases each). V was clipped by 2 bases and J by 2 bases, with 7 bases between them. CDR3 length: 13 amino acids. Germline-derived CDR1 and CDR2 are KGHSH and LQKENI. The CDR3 loop is CASSPGTAYEQYF. The CDR3 DNA reads TGTGCCAGCTCACCAGGGACGGCCTACGAGCAGTACTTC. The variable domain in full, with the rest retrieved from reference TRBV18 and TRBJ2-7, is NAGVMQNPRHLVRRRGQEARLRCSPMKGHSHVYWYRQLPEEGLKFMVYLQKENIIDESGMPKERFSAEFPKEGPSILRIQQVVRGDSAAYFCASSPGTAYEQYFGPGTRLTVT.

The chain uses TRBV7-8 and TRBJ1-2, with D possibly matching TRBD1 (5 bases). CDR1 SGHVS and CDR2 FQNEAQ come from the germline V gene. V was trimmed by 3 bases and J by 8 bases, leaving 19 bases between them. CDR3 length: 15 amino acids. The CDR3 region has the DNA TGTGCCAGCAGCTTGGACACCGACCCATATTGGGGCTACACCTTC. This translates into CASSLDTDPYWGYTF.

V is TRBV6-5 and J is TRBJ1-1; D gene ambiguous. V lost 6 bases and J 4 bases, leaving 3 bases between the germline ends. The CDR3 consists of 10 residues. The germline CDR1 and CDR2 sequences are MNHEY and SVGAGI. DNA of the CDR3: TGTGCCAGCAGACGCACTGAAGCTTTCTTT. Its protein product is CASRRTEAFF.

This clone was observed a single time. CDR3 coding DNA: TGCGCCAGCAGCTTGGACCAACAGGGTCAGGAGCAGTACTTC. Residues: CASSLDQQGQEQYF. The chain is built from TRBV5-1 and TRBJ2-7; weak D call: TRBD1 (6 bases). Germline CDR1 is SGHRS and CDR2 is YFSETQ. Trimming removed 0 bases at V and 7 bases at J, with 14 bases between. CDR3 length: 14 amino acids.

The chain employs TRBV5-6 and TRBJ1-6, with 10 positions matching TRBD1. Trimming at V came to 5 bases and at J to 6 bases, leaving 2 bases not matched to a gene. The CDR3 length is 14 residues. CDR1 is SGHDT and CDR2 is YYEEEE in the germline V gene. The CDR3 reads CASRRTGGNSPLHF. The CDR3 DNA is TGTGCCAGCAGACGGACAGGGGGTAATTCACCCCTCCACTTT.

The chain uses TRBV21-1 and TRBJ2-1; the listed D gene, TRBD2, was not tested against the DNA. TRBV21-1 is deemed a pseudogene. The CDR3 is made up of 19 amino acids. CDR3 loop: CASSKPPTSGGVRSNEQFF. The CDR3 DNA is TGTGCCAGCAGCAAACCGCCAACTAGCGGAGGGGTACGTAGCAATGAGCAGTTCTTC.

The rearrangement joins TRBV10-3 to TRBJ2-7; 9 positions agree with TRBD1. This CDR3 region has 17 residues. From germline, CDR1 is ENHRY and CDR2 SYGVKD. V was pared by 1 base and J by 2 bases, with 9 bases of the junction left unmatched. CDR3 nucleotides: TGTGCCATCAGTGAGTTGAACGGACAGGGGCCCCCCTACGAGCAGTACTTC. Protein: CAISELNGQGPPYEQYF.

The chain joins TRBV6-2 or TRBV6-3 to TRBJ1-1; 8 positions match TRBD1. The CDR3 loop spans 15 amino acids. V lost 6 bases to trimming and J lost 4 bases; unmatched junction nucleotides: 10. CDR1 and CDR2 from the germline V gene are MNHEY and SVGEGT. The CDR3 region has the DNA TGTGCCAGCAGCCCCGTTGGACAGGGACTCACTGAAGCTTTCTTT. Its translation: CASSPVGQGLTEAFF.

This chain connects TRBV10-3 to TRBJ1-2; no clear D gene. The V end lost 3 bases, the J end lost 6 bases, and 11 bases lay between the germline ends. This CDR3 contains 13 residues. CDR1 and CDR2 from the germline V gene are ENHRY and SYGVKD. The CDR3 DNA reads TGTGCCATCAGTGACGGTCCCGGCCATGGCTACACCTTC. It is translated as CAISDGPGHGYTF.

This clone has only a few counts. The V and J genes are TRBV9 and TRBJ2-7, with TRBD1 identical over 10 bases. Germline lookup yields CDR1 SGDLS and CDR2 YYNGEE. V trimming: 4 bases; J trimming: 3 bases; junction bases outside the gene matches: 10. The CDR3 totals 16 residues. The CDR3 bases are TGTGCCAGCAGCCCCACCAGGGACAGGGGTTTCTACGAGCAGTACTTC. This encodes CASSPTRDRGFYEQYF.

V usage is TRBV25-1 and J usage is TRBJ2-2; possible D gene TRBD2, 6 bases. Germline V gives CDR1 MGHDK, CDR2 SYGVNS. The V and J ends lost 3 bases and 1 base respectively, with 9 bases between them. CDR3 length: 15 residues. CDR3 sequence: CASSEIGGNTGELFF. The CDR3 nucleotides read TGTGCCAGCAGTGAGATCGGGGGGAACACCGGGGAGCTGTTTTTT.

This clone was observed a handful of times. V usage is TRBV19 and J usage is TRBJ1-5; D is perhaps TRBD1 (5 bases). The V end lost 8 bases, the J end lost 0 bases, and 20 bases lay between the germline ends. CDR1 is LNHDA, CDR2 SQIVND, per germline (reference sequence). This CDR3 contains 17 residues. CDR3 sequence reads: CASSGAGRTLSNQPQHF. The CDR3 DNA is TGTGCCAGTTCCGGGGCAGGGCGAACGCTTAGCAATCAGCCCCAGCATTTT.

The chain combines TRBV27 with TRBJ2-2; TRBD2 aligns across 13 bases. The CDR3 totals 21 residues. Germline assignment: CDR1 MNHEY and CDR2 SMNVEV (reference sequence). V was pared by 4 bases and J by 0 bases, with 14 bases of the junction left unmatched. In DNA form, the CDR3 reads TGTGCCAGCAGTTCGACCAGTCGACTAGCGGGAGGCCACGCGAACACCGGGGAGCTGTTTTTT. This translates into CASSSTSRLAGGHANTGELFF.

The chain employs TRBV29-1 and TRBJ2-1; D possibly corresponds to TRBD1 (6 bases). CDR1 and CDR2 (germline): SQVTM, ANQGSEA. Trimming took 2 bases from V and 7 from J, leaving 12 bases between them. This CDR3 contains 13 residues. CDR3 in DNA: TGCAGCGTTGAACAGGGGCGAGGAAATGAGCAGTTCTTC. This sequence encodes CSVEQGRGNEQFF.

The V gene is TRBV11-2, the J gene TRBJ2-7; D not certain. This CDR3 contains 13 residues. V dropped 5 bases and J dropped 3 bases, with 11 bases sitting between them. The germline CDR1 and CDR2 sequences are SGHAT and FQNNGV. The CDR3 DNA follows: TGTGCCAGCAGCCCCCTCGGCGTCTACGAGCAGTACTTC. Translation gives CASSPLGVYEQYF.

V gene TRBV19 combines with J gene TRBJ1-6, with a weak D call TRBD1 (6 bases). This CDR3 contains 16 residues. Germline V gene sequence: CDR1 LNHDA, CDR2 SQIVND (reference sequence). V was shortened by 4 bases and J by 10 bases, with 20 bases between the two germline ends. Written as DNA, the CDR3 is TGTGCCAGTAGTACTCGGGGAACGGGGGCGAACTCACCCCTCCACTTT. Translated, it gives CASSTRGTGANSPLHF.

The V and J genes are TRBV6-5 and TRBJ1-5; no definite D call. V was clipped by 6 bases and J by 0 bases, with 6 bases between them. CDR3 length equals 13 residues. CDR1 and CDR2 (germline): MNHEY, SVGAGI. CDR3 nucleotide sequence: TGTGCCAGCAGGAAAGATAGCAATCAGCCCCAGCATTTT. It yields the protein CASRKDSNQPQHF.